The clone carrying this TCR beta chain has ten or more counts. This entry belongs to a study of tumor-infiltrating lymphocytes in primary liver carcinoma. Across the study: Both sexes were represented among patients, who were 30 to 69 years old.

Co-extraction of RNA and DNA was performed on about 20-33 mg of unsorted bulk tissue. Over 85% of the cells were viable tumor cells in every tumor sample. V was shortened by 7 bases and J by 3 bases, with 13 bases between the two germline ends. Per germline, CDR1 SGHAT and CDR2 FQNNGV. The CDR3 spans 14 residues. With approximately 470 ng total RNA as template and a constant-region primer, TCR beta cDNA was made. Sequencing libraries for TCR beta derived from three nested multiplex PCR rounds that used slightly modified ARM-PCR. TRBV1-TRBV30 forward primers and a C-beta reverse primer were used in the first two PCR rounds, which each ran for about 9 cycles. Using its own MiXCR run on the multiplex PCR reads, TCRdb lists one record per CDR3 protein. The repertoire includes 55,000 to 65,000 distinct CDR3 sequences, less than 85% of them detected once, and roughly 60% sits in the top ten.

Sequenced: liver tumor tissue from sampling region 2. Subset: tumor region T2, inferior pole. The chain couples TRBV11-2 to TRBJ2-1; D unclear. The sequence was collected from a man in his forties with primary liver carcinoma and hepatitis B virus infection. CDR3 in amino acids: CASTPDGGYNEQFF. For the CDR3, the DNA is TGTGCCAGCACCCCCGATGGCGGCTACAATGAGCAGTTCTTC. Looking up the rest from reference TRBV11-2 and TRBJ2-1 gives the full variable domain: EAGVAQSPRYKIIEKRQSVAFWCNPISGHATLYWYQQILGQGPKLLIQFQNNGVVDDSQLPKDRFSAERLKGVDSTLKIQPAKLEDSAVYLCASTPDGGYNEQFFGPGTRLTVL.